The 18 T cell receptor beta chains in this list originate from one sample, sequenced in a study of T cells of healthy individuals (dated by TCRdb to the late 2010s). Libraries came from 5' RACE. The listed sequencing device is Illumina MiSeq. TCRdb handled the public reads itself, with Q25 trimming in fastp and clone calling in MiXCR, and kept productive beta chains. Rows with one shared CDR3 protein collapse into an entry with the most common genes and DNA. Here the sample has 40,000 to 65,000 distinct CDR3 sequences; roughly 15% occur a single time. In total, the top ten clones hold approximately 16% of the sample. The receptors originated from a human donor in good health.

This clonotype has ten or more counts. This chain connects TRBV13 to TRBJ2-3; TRBD1 agrees at 8 bases. Germline lookup yields CDR1 PRHDT and CDR2 FYEKMQ (reference sequence). V gave up 2 bases and J gave up 4 bases; unmatched junction bases: 8. The CDR3 consists of 16 residues. CDR3 sequence reads: CASSLRYQGAADTQYF. The DNA for the CDR3 is TGTGCCAGCAGCTTACGCTACCAGGGGGCGGCAGATACGCAGTATTTT.

This clonotype was recorded at least ten times. The chain has TRBV12-3 or TRBV12-4 and TRBJ1-3, with a weak D call TRBD1 (6 bases). V lost 5 bases, J lost 4 bases, and 9 bases lay in between. The CDR3 covers 13 residues. The CDR3 spells CASSRGQGNTIYF. The DNA of the CDR3 is TGTGCCAGCAGTCGTGGACAGGGAAACACCATATATTTT.

This clonotype has more than one count but fewer than ten. V usage is TRBV24-1 and J usage is TRBJ2-1, with D perhaps matching TRBD2 (5 bases). CDR1 and CDR2 (germline): KGHDR, SFDVKD. The CDR3 has 14 residues. The germline V and J ends were trimmed by 1 base and 5 bases, with 8 bases remaining between them. The DNA for the CDR3 is TGTGCCACCAGTGATTTCAGCGGTCACAATGAGCAGTTCTTC. Protein sequence: CATSDFSGHNEQFF.

The genes are TRBV6-4 and TRBJ2-5; D remains ambiguous. Trimming stripped 5 bases from V and 2 bases from J, with 9 bases between. The CDR3 loop spans 13 amino acids. Germline CDR1 reads MRHNA; CDR2 reads SNTAGT. This CDR3 reads CASSLKAQETQYF. The CDR3, as DNA: TGTGCCAGCAGTTTAAAGGCGCAAGAGACCCAGTACTTC.

This clonotype occurred many times. V usage is TRBV11-3 and J usage is TRBJ2-3; D gene uncertain. Germline CDR1 and CDR2: SGHNT and YENEEA. The CDR3 is made up of 15 amino acids. The V gene lost 0 bases and the J gene lost 2 bases, with 9 bases spanning the gap. Here the CDR3 reads CASSLDGHLTDTQYF. CDR3 coding DNA: TGTGCCAGCAGCTTAGACGGGCACCTCACAGATACGCAGTATTTT.

This clonotype occurred many times. The chain links TRBV7-8 to TRBJ1-5, with 7 bases lining up with TRBD1. Germline-derived CDR1 and CDR2 are SGHVS and FQNEAQ. This CDR3 has 15 amino acids. The ends lost 1 base at V and 7 bases at J; junction bases unmatched: 7. The CDR3 is CASSLGQGVGQPQHF. The CDR3 bases are TGTGCCAGCAGCTTAGGACAGGGAGTAGGGCAGCCCCAGCATTTT.

This clonotype was observed at least ten times. The CDR3 coding sequence is TGCAGCGTTGCTTGGACAGGGAACTACGAGCAGTACTTC. Translation: CSVAWTGNYEQYF. V and J are TRBV29-1 and TRBJ2-7, with TRBD1 identical over 8 bases. The CDR3 loop spans 13 amino acids. Germline CDR1 reads SQVTM; CDR2 reads ANQGSEA. J gave up 3 bases and V 4 bases, and 5 bases lay outside the gene matches.

Regarding this clonotype: Possible read error: a much larger clone is one base away. This CDR3 is missing its conserved last phenylalanine or tryptophan, likely due to a read error. The chain carries TRBV20-1 and TRBJ1-2, with D possibly matching TRBD1 (5 bases). Germline values: CDR1 DFQATT, CDR2 SNEGSKA (reference sequence). The CDR3 has 14 amino acids. Trimming removed 6 bases from V and 7 bases from J, with 21 bases in between. CDR3 in amino acids: CSAPRTGPSRGYTL. The CDR3 region has the DNA TGCAGTGCACCCAGGACGGGGCCCTCCCGTGGCTACACCCTC.

V and J are TRBV3-1 and TRBJ1-2; a weak D match, TRBD1 (5 bases). The V end lost 1 base, the J end lost 4 bases, and 13 bases lay between the germline ends. The CDR3 extends over 15 amino acids. In germline, CDR1 is LGHDT, CDR2 YNNKEL (reference sequence). CDR3 in amino acids: CASSQGQTEVYGYTF. The CDR3 bases are TGTGCCAGCAGCCAAGGACAGACGGAGGTCTATGGCTACACCTTC.

V is TRBV7-2 and J is TRBJ1-5; D may be TRBD1 (6 bases). Germline CDR1 is SGHTA and CDR2 is FQGNSA. The length of the CDR3 is 15 residues. V lost 8 bases and J lost 3, with 17 bases in between. For the CDR3, the DNA is TGTGCCAGCGGTCTGGGCCCAGGGGTCAATCAGCCCCAGCATTTT. Its protein is CASGLGPGVNQPQHF.

Many counts were recorded for this clonotype. The chain is built from TRBV20-1 and TRBJ1-4; D is perhaps TRBD1 (5 bases). V was clipped by 6 bases and J by 4 bases, with 9 bases between them. Germline-derived CDR1 and CDR2 are DFQATT and SNEGSKA (reference sequence). This CDR3 is built from 12 residues. DNA of the CDR3: TGCAGTGCAGGGGCCCTTAATGAAAAACTGTTTTTT. It codes for CSAGALNEKLFF.

This clonotype was observed at least ten times. J is TRBJ1-6 and V is TRBV3-1; maybe TRBD1 (6 bases). Between the trimmed V and J ends, which lost 1 base and 6 bases, there was a span of 10 bases. CDR3 length equals 15 residues. Germline V gene data show CDR1 as LGHDT and CDR2 as YNNKEL (reference sequence). Written as DNA, the CDR3 is TGTGCCAGCAGCCAAGGATCGGACAGTAATTCACCCCTCCACTTT. It encodes CASSQGSDSNSPLHF.

This clonotype was counted ten times or more. The gene calls are TRBV2 and TRBJ2-1, with no clear D. The CDR3 extends over 13 amino acids. Germline-derived CDR1 and CDR2 are SNHLY and FYNNEI. Trimming removed 4 bases from V and 4 bases from J, with 8 bases in between. The CDR3 DNA reads TGTGCCAGCAGTGTATCCCCTTACAATGAGCAGTTCTTC. As protein: CASSVSPYNEQFF. Drawing the rest from reference TRBV2 and TRBJ2-1, the complete variable domain is EPEVTQTPSHQVTQMGQEVILRCVPISNHLYFYWYRQILGQKVEFLVSFYNNEISEKSEIFDDQFSVERPDGSNFTLKIRSTKLEDSAMYFCASSVSPYNEQFFGPGTRLTVL.

This clonotype showed up just a few times. The V call is TRBV4-1, the J call TRBJ2-5; unclear D gene. The germline V and J ends were trimmed by 3 bases and 4 bases, with 12 bases remaining between them. The CDR3 spans 14 residues. Germline values: CDR1 MGHRA, CDR2 YSYEKL. The CDR3 bases are TGCGCCAGCAGCCAGCTAGAATTTGCAGAGACCCAGTACTTC. Translated, it gives CASSQLEFAETQYF.

At least ten counts were recorded for this clonotype. The V and J genes are TRBV20-1 and TRBJ2-3; TRBD2 aligns across 8 bases. Trimming cost V 5 bases and J 2 bases; bases outside gene matches: 9. Germline V gene sequence: CDR1 DFQATT, CDR2 SNEGSKA (reference sequence). The CDR3 sequence is 15 residues long. DNA of the CDR3: TGCAGTGCTGATAGAGCGGGAGCGATCACAGATACGCAGTATTTT. Its protein is CSADRAGAITDTQYF.

The chain joins TRBV2 to TRBJ1-2; 7 bases are a match to TRBD1. The CDR3 has 12 amino acids. V was clipped by 7 bases and J by 7 bases; unmatched bases: 6. CDR1 and CDR2 from the germline V gene are SNHLY and FYNNEI. The DNA for the CDR3 is TGTGCCAGCACCTTTGACAGGGCTGGCTACACCTTC. Its protein is CASTFDRAGYTF.

The genes are TRBV7-2 and TRBJ2-7, with 15 bases identical to TRBD2. Trimming removed 0 bases from V and 11 bases from J; junction bases left unmatched: 8. The CDR3 contains 16 residues. Germline V gene sequence: CDR1 SGHTA, CDR2 FQGNSA. CDR3 DNA sequence: TGTGCCAGCAGCTTAGCGGGATTTGGACTAGCGGGAGGGAAGTACTTC. This sequence encodes CASSLAGFGLAGGKYF.

In this sample, this clonotype turned up a few times. The chain links TRBV5-5 to TRBJ2-5; D gene uncertain. CDR1 SGHKS and CDR2 YYEKEE come from the germline V gene (reference sequence). V lost 3 bases and J lost 1, with 7 bases in between. This CDR3 has 13 residues. CDR3 DNA: TGTGCCAGCAGCTCCTACACCCAAGAGACCCAGTACTTC. Translation gives CASSSYTQETQYF.